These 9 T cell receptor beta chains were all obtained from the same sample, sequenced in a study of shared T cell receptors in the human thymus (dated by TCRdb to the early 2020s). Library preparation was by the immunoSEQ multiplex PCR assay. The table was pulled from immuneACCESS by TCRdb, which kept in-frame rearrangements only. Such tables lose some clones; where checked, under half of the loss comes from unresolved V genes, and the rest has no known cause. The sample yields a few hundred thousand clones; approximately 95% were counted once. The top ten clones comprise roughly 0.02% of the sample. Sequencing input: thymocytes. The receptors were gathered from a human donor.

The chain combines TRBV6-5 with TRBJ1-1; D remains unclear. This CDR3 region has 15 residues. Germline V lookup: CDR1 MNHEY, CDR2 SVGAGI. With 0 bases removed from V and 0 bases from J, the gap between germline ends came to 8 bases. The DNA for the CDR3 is TGTGCCAGCAGTTACTCGAGCAGTCTGAACACTGAAGCTTTCTTT. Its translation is CASSYSSSLNTEAFF.

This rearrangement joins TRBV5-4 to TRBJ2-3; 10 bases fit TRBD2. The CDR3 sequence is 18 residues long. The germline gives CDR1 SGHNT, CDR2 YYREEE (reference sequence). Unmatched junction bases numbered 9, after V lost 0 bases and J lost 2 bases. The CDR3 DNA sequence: TGTGCCAGCAGCTTGGTAGGACTAGCGGCAACCTTCACAGATACGCAGTATTTT. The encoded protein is CASSLVGLAATFTDTQYF.

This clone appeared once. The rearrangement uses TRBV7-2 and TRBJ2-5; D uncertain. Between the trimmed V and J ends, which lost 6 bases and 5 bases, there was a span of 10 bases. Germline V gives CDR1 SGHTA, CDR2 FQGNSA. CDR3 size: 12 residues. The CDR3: CASRSTEETQYF. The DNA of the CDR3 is TGTGCCAGCAGATCCACCGAGGAGACCCAGTACTTC.

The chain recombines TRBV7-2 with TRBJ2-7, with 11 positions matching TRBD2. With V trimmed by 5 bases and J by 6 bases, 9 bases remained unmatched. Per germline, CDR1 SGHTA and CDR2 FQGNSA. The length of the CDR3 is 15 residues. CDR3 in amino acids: CASSPIAGGPFEQYF. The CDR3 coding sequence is TGTGCCAGCAGCCCGATAGCGGGAGGGCCGTTCGAGCAGTACTTC.

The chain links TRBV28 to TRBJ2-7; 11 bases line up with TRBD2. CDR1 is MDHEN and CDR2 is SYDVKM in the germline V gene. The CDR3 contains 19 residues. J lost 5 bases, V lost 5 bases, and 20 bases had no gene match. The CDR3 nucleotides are TGTGCCAGCAGTCCGTCCCCGGGGGATCCGGGACTAGCGGAACACGAGCAGTACTTC. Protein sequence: CASSPSPGDPGLAEHEQYF.

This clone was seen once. For the CDR3, the DNA is TGTGCCAGCGGATACAGATTAACGTACCAAGAGACCCAGTACTTC. The encoded protein is CASGYRLTYQETQYF. The V gene is TRBV28, the J gene TRBJ2-5; D is unclear. V was clipped by 8 bases and J by 0 bases, with 16 bases between them. CDR3 length equals 15 residues. Germline values: CDR1 MDHEN, CDR2 SYDVKM. The whole variable domain, remainder taken from reference TRBV28 and TRBJ2-5, is DVKVTQSSRYLVKRTGEKVFLECVQDMDHENMFWYRQDPGLGLRLIYFSYDVKMKEKGDIPEGYSVSREKKERFSLILESASTNQTSMYLCASGYRLTYQETQYFGPGTRLLVL.

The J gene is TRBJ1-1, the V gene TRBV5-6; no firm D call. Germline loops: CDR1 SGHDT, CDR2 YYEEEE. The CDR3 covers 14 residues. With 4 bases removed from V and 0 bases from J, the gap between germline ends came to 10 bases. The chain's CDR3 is CASSPGGMNTEAFF. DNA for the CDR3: TGTGCCAGCAGCCCCGGAGGGATGAACACTGAAGCTTTCTTT.

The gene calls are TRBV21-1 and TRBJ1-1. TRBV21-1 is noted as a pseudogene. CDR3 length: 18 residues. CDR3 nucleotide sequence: TGTGCCAGCAGCAAAGAAGGGCCTGGGGGGACTAATAACACTGAAGCTTTCTTT. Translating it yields CASSKEGPGGTNNTEAFF.

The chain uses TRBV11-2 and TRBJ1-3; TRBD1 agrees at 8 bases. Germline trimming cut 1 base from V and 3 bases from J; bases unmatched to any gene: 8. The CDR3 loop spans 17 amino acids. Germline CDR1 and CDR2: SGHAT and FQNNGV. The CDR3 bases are TGTGCCAGCAGCTTAGGAAGGGGACAGGCTGGTGGAAACACCATATATTTT. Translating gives CASSLGRGQAGGNTIYF.